This T cell receptor (beta chain) was identified during a study of radiotherapy plus CTLA-4 blockade in lung cancer. Study-level information: Across the patients, objective responses occurred in approximately 19%, and disease control in under 35%.

Profiling relied on immunoSEQ multiplex PCR, and the TCRdb table lists in-frame clones only, not all of them. In the table there are roughly 92,000 clones, 86% of which are singletons. This CDR3 has 18 amino acids. Germline trimming cut 0 bases from V and 7 bases from J; bases unmatched to any gene: 13. Germline V gene sequence: CDR1 MGHRA, CDR2 YSYEKL. Patients in the study, people with chemo-refractory metastatic non-small-cell lung cancer, received focal radiation plus ipilimumab CTLA-4 blockade. The origin of this receptor is a human donor with non-small cell lung cancer who had a partial response to radiotherapy plus ipilimumab. The sequenced sample was peripheral blood, obtained from a patient treated with radiotherapy plus ipilimumab. This chain uses TRBV4-1 with TRBJ2-1; 9 nucleotides match TRBD2. The CDR3 region is CASSQDRGREGPVNEQFF. The CDR3 bases are TGCGCCAGCAGCCAAGATCGGGGGCGGGAGGGCCCGGTGAATGAGCAGTTCTTC.